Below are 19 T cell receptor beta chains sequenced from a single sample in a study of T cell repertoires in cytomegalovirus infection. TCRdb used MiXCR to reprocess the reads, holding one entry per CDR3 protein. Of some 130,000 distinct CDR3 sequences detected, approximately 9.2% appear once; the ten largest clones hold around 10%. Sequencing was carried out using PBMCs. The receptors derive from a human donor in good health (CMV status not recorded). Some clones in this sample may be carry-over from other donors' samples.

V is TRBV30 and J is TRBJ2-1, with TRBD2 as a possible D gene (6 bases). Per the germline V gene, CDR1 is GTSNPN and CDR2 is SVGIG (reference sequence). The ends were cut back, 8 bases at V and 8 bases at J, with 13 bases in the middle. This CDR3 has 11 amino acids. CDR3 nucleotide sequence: TGTGCCCTGCGGGGAGGAGATGAGCAGTTCTTC. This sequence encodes CALRGGDEQFF.

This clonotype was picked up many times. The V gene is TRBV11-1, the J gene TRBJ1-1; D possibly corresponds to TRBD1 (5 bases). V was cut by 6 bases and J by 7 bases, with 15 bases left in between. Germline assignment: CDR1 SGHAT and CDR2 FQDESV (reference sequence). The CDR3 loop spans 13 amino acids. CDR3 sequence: CASRRGAALEAFF. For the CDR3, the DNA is TGTGCCAGCAGGCGCGGGGCGGCCCTTGAAGCTTTCTTT.

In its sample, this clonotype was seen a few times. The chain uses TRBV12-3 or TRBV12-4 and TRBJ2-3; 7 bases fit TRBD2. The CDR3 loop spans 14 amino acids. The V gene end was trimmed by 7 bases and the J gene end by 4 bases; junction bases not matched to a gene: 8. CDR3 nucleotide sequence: TGTGCCAGCACCTTGGGGGGGGGGTCAGATACGCAGTATTTT. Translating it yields CASTLGGGSDTQYF.

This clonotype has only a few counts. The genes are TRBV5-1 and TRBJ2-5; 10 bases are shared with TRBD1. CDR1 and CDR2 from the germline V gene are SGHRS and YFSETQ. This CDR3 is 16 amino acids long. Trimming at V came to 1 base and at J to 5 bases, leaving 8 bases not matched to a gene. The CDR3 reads CASSLQNPGQGETQYF. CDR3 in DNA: TGCGCCAGCAGCTTGCAAAACCCGGGACAGGGGGAGACCCAGTACTTC.

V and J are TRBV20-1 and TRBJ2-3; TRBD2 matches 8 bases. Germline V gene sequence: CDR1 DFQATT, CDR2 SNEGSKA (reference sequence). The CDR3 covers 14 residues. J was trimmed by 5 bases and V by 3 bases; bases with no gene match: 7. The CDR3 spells CSARGTGGLDTQYF. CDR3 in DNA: TGCAGTGCTAGGGGAACGGGGGGGCTAGATACGCAGTATTTT.

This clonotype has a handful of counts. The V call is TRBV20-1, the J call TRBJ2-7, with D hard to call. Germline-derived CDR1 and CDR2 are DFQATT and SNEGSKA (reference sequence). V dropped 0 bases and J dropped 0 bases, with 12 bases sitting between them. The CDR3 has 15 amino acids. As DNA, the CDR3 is TGCAGTGCTAGAGAACCGGGTTCTAGCTCCTACGAGCAGTACTTC. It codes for CSAREPGSSSYEQYF.

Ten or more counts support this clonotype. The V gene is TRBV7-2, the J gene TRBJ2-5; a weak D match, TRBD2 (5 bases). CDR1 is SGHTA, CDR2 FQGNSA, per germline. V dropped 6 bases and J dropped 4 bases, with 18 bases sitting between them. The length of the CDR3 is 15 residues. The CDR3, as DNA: TGTGCCAGCAGTCTAGTGAGGCGGGCCACAGAGACCCAGTACTTC. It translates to CASSLVRRATETQYF.

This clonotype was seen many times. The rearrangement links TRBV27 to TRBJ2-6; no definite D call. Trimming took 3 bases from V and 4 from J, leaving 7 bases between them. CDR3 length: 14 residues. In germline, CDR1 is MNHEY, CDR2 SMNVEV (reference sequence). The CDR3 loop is CASSLIAGANVLTF. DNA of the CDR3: TGTGCCAGCAGTTTGATTGCGGGGGCCAACGTCCTGACTTTC.

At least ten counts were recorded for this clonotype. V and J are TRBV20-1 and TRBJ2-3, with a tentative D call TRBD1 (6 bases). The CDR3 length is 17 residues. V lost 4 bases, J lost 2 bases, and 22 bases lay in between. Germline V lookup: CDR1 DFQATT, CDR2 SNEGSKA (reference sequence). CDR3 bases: TGCAGTGCTATGGGGGCCCTGGGGGCGAGCCTCACAGATACGCAGTATTTT. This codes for CSAMGALGASLTDTQYF.

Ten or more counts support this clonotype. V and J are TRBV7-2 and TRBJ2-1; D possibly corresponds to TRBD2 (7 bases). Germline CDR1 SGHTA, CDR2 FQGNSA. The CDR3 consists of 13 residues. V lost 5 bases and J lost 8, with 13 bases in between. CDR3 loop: CASSLGGGDEQFF. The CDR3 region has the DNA TGTGCCAGCAGCCTAGGGGGGGGGGATGAGCAGTTCTTC.

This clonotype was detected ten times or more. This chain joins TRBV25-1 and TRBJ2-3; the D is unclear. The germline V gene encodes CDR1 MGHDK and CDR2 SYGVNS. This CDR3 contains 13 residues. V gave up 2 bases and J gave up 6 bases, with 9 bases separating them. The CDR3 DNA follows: TGTGCCAGCAGTGAAAATCAAAGGGATACGCAGTATTTT. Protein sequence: CASSENQRDTQYF.

The CDR3 DNA sequence: TGTGCCAGCAGCTTAGGGGGCGTTTGGCAAGAGACCCAGTACTTC. As protein: CASSLGGVWQETQYF. The chain links TRBV11-2 to TRBJ2-5, with D perhaps matching TRBD1 (5 bases). V gave up 1 base and J gave up 2 bases, with 11 bases separating them. Germline V CDR1 and CDR2: SGHAT, FQNNGV. The CDR3 is made up of 15 amino acids.

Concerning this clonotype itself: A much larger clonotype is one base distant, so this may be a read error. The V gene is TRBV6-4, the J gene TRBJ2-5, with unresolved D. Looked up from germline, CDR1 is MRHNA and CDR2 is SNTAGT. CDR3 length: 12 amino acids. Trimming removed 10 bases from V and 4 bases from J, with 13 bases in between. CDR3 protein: CATELGGETQYF. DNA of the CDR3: TGTGCCACGGAGCTCGGCGGAGAGACCCAGTACTTC.

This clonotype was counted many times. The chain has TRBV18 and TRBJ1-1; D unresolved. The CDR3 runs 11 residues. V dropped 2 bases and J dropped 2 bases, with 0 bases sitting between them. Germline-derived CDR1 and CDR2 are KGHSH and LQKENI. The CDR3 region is CASSPNTEAFF. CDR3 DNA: TGTGCCAGCTCACCAAACACTGAAGCTTTCTTT.

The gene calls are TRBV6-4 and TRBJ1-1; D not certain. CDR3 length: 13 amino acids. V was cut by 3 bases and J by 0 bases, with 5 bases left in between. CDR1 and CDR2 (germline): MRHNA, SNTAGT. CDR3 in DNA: TGTGCCAGCAGTGAAACGATGAACACTGAAGCTTTCTTT. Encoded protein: CASSETMNTEAFF.

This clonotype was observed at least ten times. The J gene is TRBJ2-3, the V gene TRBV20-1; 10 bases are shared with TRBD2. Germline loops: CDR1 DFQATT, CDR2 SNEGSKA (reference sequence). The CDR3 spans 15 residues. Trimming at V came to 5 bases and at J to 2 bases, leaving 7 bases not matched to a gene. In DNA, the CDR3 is TGCAGTGCTCAACCGGGACTAGCGACCACAGATACGCAGTATTTT. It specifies CSAQPGLATTDTQYF.

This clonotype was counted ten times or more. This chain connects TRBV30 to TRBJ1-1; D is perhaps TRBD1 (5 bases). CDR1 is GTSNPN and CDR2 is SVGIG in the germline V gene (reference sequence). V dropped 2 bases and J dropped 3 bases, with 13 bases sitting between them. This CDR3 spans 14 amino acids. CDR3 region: CAWSPSLGDTEAFF. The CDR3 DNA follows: TGTGCCTGGAGTCCCTCTTTGGGGGACACTGAAGCTTTCTTT.

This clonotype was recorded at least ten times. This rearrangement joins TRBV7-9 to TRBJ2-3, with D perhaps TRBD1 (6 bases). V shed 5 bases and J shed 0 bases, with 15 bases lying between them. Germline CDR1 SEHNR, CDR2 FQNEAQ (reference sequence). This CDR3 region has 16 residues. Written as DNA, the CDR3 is TGTGCCAGCAGCCTCAGGGGCGAGAGTAGCACAGATACGCAGTATTTT. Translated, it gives CASSLRGESSTDTQYF.

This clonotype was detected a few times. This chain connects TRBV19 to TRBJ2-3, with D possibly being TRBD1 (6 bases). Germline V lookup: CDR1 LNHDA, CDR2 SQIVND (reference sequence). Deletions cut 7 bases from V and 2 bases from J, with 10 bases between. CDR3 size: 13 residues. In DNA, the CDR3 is TGTGCCAGTACAGGGGCTAACACAGATACGCAGTATTTT. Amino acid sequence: CASTGANTDTQYF. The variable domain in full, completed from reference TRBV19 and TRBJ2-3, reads DGGITQSPKYLFRKEGQNVTLSCEQNLNHDAMYWYRQDPGQGLRLIYYSQIVNDFQKGDIAEGYSVSREKKESFPLTVTSAQKNPTAFYLCASTGANTDTQYFGPGTRLTVL.